This TCR beta chain was recorded in a study of blood T cells in healthy people across ages. Whole-study results and caveats: CMV status of donors was not determined, possibly confounding expanded clonotype changes. Diversity estimates drawn from one million T cells were deemed underestimates. Per million T cells, TCR beta diversity dropped roughly linearly as age increased.

The authors ran a second PCR of roughly 7 to 11 cycles using a sample-barcoded 5' primer and a J-beta primer mix. Each CDR3 protein is one row after TCRdb ran MiXCR on the 5' RACE reads. This table has 1.5 million to 2 million distinct CDR3 sequences, over 25% appearing once. V trimming: 6 bases; J trimming: 3 bases; junction bases outside the gene matches: 10. The germline gives CDR1 SGHRS, CDR2 YFSETQ. The CDR3 has 15 residues. Extracted total RNA amounted to at least 5.5 micrograms for each sample. For this clonotype: The antigen remains undetermined.

This chain connects TRBV5-1 to TRBJ2-7; 9 positions agree with TRBD1. Sequenced material: blood. This TCR came from a woman aged 25 to 45 in good health. CDR3 nucleotides: TGCGCCAGCACTACGACGGACAGGGGCTTCTACGAGCAGTACTTC. Encoded protein: CASTTTDRGFYEQYF.